These T cell receptor beta chains were read from a single sample in a study of blood T cell repertoires in COVID-19. TCRdb's copy holds only in-frame clones and misses some; the assay was immunoSEQ multiplex PCR. Of tens of thousands of clones listed, roughly 87% were seen once; the top ten hold approximately 14%. Source material: peripheral blood. All receptors derive from a woman older than 75 with acute or convalescent COVID-19. Both conserved end residues are part of each CDR3. D genes are given only for firm matches. Clone size is not always given. Where it is, it says once, few, many or a class for expanded clones.

V	J	length	D	size	CDR3	DNA
TRBV2	TRBJ2-5	17	TRBD1	many	CASSELEQGNYEETQYF	TGTGCCAGCAGTGAGTTAGAACAGGGGAATTATGAGGAGACCCAGTACTTC
TRBV27	TRBJ2-3	15	.	.	CASSLVSGRTDTQYF	TGTGCCAGCAGTTTGGTTAGCGGTCGCACAGATACGCAGTATTTT
TRBV27	TRBJ2-3	14	.	.	CASSQQGHTDTQYF	TGTGCCAGCAGTCAGCAGGGCCACACAGATACGCAGTATTTT
TRBV5-1	TRBJ2-7	15	TRBD1	few	CASRLDRGLSYEQYF	TGCGCCAGCAGATTGGACAGGGGACTCTCCTACGAGCAGTACTTC
TRBV28	TRBJ2-3	15	.	.	CASSPSTMGAHTQYF	TGTGCCAGCAGTCCATCGACCATGGGGGCACATACGCAGTATTTT
TRBV29-1	TRBJ1-5	14	.	.	CSVVWVEGDQPQHF	TGCAGCGTTGTTTGGGTCGAGGGGGATCAGCCCCAGCATTTT
TRBV7-6	TRBJ2-1	15	TRBD2	.	CASSLGLALYNEQFF	TGTGCCAGCAGCTTAGGACTAGCGCTCTACAATGAGCAGTTCTTC
TRBV7-2	TRBJ2-3	15	TRBD2	.	CASSLSGGGAGTQYF	TGTGCCAGCAGCTTAAGCGGGGGCGGCGCGGGGACGCAGTATTTT
TRBV24-1	TRBJ2-1	17	TRBD1	.	CATSDSGPGGSYNEQFF	TGTGCCACCAGTGACTCCGGGCCAGGGGGCTCCTACAATGAGCAGTTCTTC
TRBV9	TRBJ1-2	14	.	.	CASSARVGDYGYTF	TGTGCCAGCAGCGCCAGGGTCGGTGACTATGGCTACACCTTC
TRBV19	TRBJ2-4	15	.	.	CASTGGSLAKNIQYF	TGTGCCAGTACAGGAGGCAGTCTAGCCAAAAACATTCAGTACTTC
TRBV10-3	TRBJ1-5	14	TRBD1	.	CAISPGQGAQPQHF	TGTGCCATCAGCCCTGGACAGGGGGCCCAGCCCCAGCATTTT
TRBV19	TRBJ2-1	16	TRBD1	.	CASSTRDRAPLDEQFF	TGTGCCAGTAGTACCCGGGACAGGGCCCCATTGGATGAGCAGTTCTTC
TRBV30	TRBJ1-1	13	TRBD1	.	CAWSVQGATEAFF	TGTGCCTGGAGTGTTCAGGGGGCCACTGAAGCTTTCTTT
TRBV6-2/TRBV6-3	TRBJ2-1	13	TRBD2	.	CASSRTRPNEQFF	TGTGCCAGCAGTCGGACTAGACCCAATGAGCAGTTCTTC
TRBV6-2/TRBV6-3	TRBJ2-3	18	.	many	CASSYGWSGVDITDTQYF	TGTGCCAGCAGTTACGGTTGGTCGGGAGTAGATATCACAGATACGCAGTATTTT
TRBV7-6	TRBJ2-3	15	TRBD1	.	CASSLGTGRTDTQYF	TGTGCCAGCAGCTTAGGGACAGGCCGCACAGATACGCAGTATTTT
TRBV7-6	TRBJ2-7	13	.	once	CASSSTRAYEQYF	TGTGCCAGCAGCTCAACGAGGGCCTACGAGCAGTACTTC
TRBV5-1	TRBJ2-5	16	TRBD2	few	CASSLRTSGIQETQYF	TGCGCCAGCAGCTTGAGGACTAGCGGGATCCAAGAGACCCAGTACTTC
TRBV6-6	TRBJ1-6	15	TRBD1	many	CASSLTGGENSPLHF	TGTGCCAGCAGCCTTACAGGGGGGGAGAATTCACCCCTCCACTTT
TRBV27	TRBJ1-2	14	TRBD1	once	CASSSWDRGNGYTF	TGTGCCAGCAGTTCCTGGGACAGGGGAAATGGCTACACCTTC
TRBV7-8	TRBJ2-5	16	TRBD1	.	CASSLGGQGAWETQYF	TGTGCCAGCAGCTTAGGGGGACAGGGGGCTTGGGAGACCCAGTACTTC